Here is one T cell receptor beta chain with its context. Antigen: not known. The CDR3 extends over 13 amino acids. V was trimmed by 0 bases and J by 4 bases, leaving 6 bases between them. Germline CDR1 KGHSH, CDR2 LQKENI. Libraries were prepared by immunoSEQ multiplex PCR; TCRdb keeps only in-frame clonotypes and omits some of them. The sample gives approximately 2,300,000 clones, 85% to 95% of which show up once; about 0.41% is in the top ten. Caucasian adults residing in Nashville, Tennessee made up all the donors. The sample belongs to a study of shared clonotypes between healthy human individuals. Points from the study as a whole: The study found about 5% of naive CD4 clonotypes shared across four donors. What rarefaction showed was incomplete sorted-subset sequencing despite large depth.

Material: naive CD4+ T cells from PBMCs. Specified subset: CD45RA+ positively selected. The chain carries TRBV18 and TRBJ2-5; no definite D call. The sequence came from a young man in good health. Some clones in this sample may be carry-over from other donors' samples. The CDR3 reads CASSPPHRETQYF. The CDR3 DNA reads TGTGCCAGCTCACCACCGCACCGAGAGACCCAGTACTTC.